The next 20 T cell receptor beta chains were all read from a single sample in a study of cytomegalovirus exposure and HLA in healthy donors. Produced via immunoSEQ multiplex PCR; TCRdb's table is partial and in-frame only. The table shows about 160,000 clones, with just under 90% occurring only once. What was sequenced was PBMCs. These receptors originate from a man between 18 and 35 years old in good health and CMV-seropositive.

The V gene is TRBV5-4, the J gene TRBJ2-7; 7 nucleotides agree with TRBD2. The CDR3 runs to 12 residues. V shed 0 bases and J 7 bases; nucleotides not matched to a gene: 1. CDR1 is SGHNT and CDR2 is YYREEE in the germline V gene (reference sequence). The CDR3 region is CASSLAAGEQYF. CDR3 nucleotides: TGTGCCAGCAGCTTGGCAGCGGGGGAGCAGTACTTC.

V gene TRBV11-2 combines with J gene TRBJ2-2; possibly TRBD2 for D (7 bases). CDR3 size: 18 residues. Trimming stripped 2 bases from V and 4 bases from J, with 20 bases between. CDR1 and CDR2 from the germline V gene are SGHAT and FQNNGV. In DNA, the CDR3 is TGTGCCAGCAGCTTATGGAGGGGAGGGGACATTCGCACCGGGGAGCTGTTTTTT. It codes for CASSLWRGGDIRTGELFF.

The chain has TRBV4-1 and TRBJ2-7, with 9 bases matching TRBD1. The CDR3 spans 17 residues. Germline CDR1 and CDR2: MGHRA and YSYEKL. J lost 3 bases, V lost 1 base, and 10 bases had no gene match. CDR3: CASSQGPFGTGLYEQYF. In DNA, the CDR3 is TGCGCCAGCAGCCAAGGACCCTTCGGGACAGGGCTCTACGAGCAGTACTTC.

The gene calls are TRBV5-5 and TRBJ2-7, with 9 bases that match TRBD1. Germline assignment: CDR1 SGHKS and CDR2 YYEKEE (reference sequence). This CDR3 comprises 15 residues. The V and J ends lost 5 bases and 7 bases, in that order; junction bases with no gene match: 13. Here the CDR3 reads CASSWGQGGLVEQYF. The CDR3 bases are TGTGCCAGCAGTTGGGGACAGGGCGGTCTCGTGGAGCAGTACTTC.

The chain uses TRBV6-1 and TRBJ1-1; 9 nucleotides match TRBD1. Germline V gives CDR1 MNHNS, CDR2 SASEGT. CDR3 size: 22 residues. Trimming at V came to 2 bases and at J to 7 bases, leaving 29 bases not matched to a gene. The CDR3 DNA reads TGTGCCAGCAGTGAAAGGAGGGGTCCGGACAGGGGAGGACCAACCTTTGGGCTTGAAGCTTTCTTT. Amino acid sequence: CASSERRGPDRGGPTFGLEAFF.

The chain joins TRBV28 to TRBJ1-5, with no clear D. V was trimmed by 7 bases and J by 0 bases, leaving 16 bases between them. Germline CDR1 MDHEN, CDR2 SYDVKM. CDR3 length: 16 amino acids. The CDR3 here is CASTSRRVYSNQPQHF. In nucleotides, the CDR3 is TGTGCCAGCACCTCGCGTAGAGTTTATAGCAATCAGCCCCAGCATTTT.

The J gene is TRBJ2-7, the V gene TRBV11-2; D is possibly TRBD2 (6 bases). Trimming took 7 bases from V and 3 from J, leaving 16 bases between them. Germline V gene sequence: CDR1 SGHAT, CDR2 FQNNGV. The CDR3 has 14 amino acids. CDR3 nucleotides: TGTGCCAGCACCCTCGGGGGTCCCCTCTACGAGCAGTACTTC. Translated, it gives CASTLGGPLYEQYF.

The chain recombines TRBV27 with TRBJ1-2, with 8 nucleotides matching TRBD1. V shed 5 bases, J shed 6 bases, and the junction held 8 bases outside the gene matches. CDR3 length: 14 amino acids. Looked up from germline, CDR1 is MNHEY and CDR2 is SMNVEV (reference sequence). The CDR3 here is CASSPMDREDGYTF. The CDR3 DNA reads as TGTGCCAGCAGTCCGATGGACAGGGAGGATGGCTACACCTTC.

This chain connects TRBV6-5 to TRBJ1-2; D unresolved. V was trimmed by 0 bases and J by 2 bases, leaving 13 bases between them. The germline V gene has CDR1 MNHEY and CDR2 SVGAGI. The CDR3 covers 16 residues. The CDR3 sequence: CASSYSRGNVNYGYTF. The CDR3 DNA reads TGTGCCAGCAGTTACTCGAGAGGGAACGTGAACTATGGCTACACCTTC.

The chain links TRBV7-9 to TRBJ2-1; TRBD2 aligns across 11 bases. The CDR3 runs to 15 residues. Trimming cost V 3 bases and J 3 bases; bases outside gene matches: 1. Germline CDR1 and CDR2: SEHNR and FQNEAQ (reference sequence). CDR3 DNA: TGTGCCAGCAGCTTGGGACTAGCGGACTACAATGAGCAGTTCTTC. Protein sequence: CASSLGLADYNEQFF.

This sequence joins TRBV7-3 and TRBJ2-7; D is perhaps TRBD1 (6 bases). Trimming stripped 1 base from V and 1 base from J, with 14 bases between. Germline CDR1 is SGHTA and CDR2 is FQGTGA. This CDR3 contains 16 residues. CDR3 coding DNA: TGTGCCAGCAGCTTAATCGCGGCAGGGGCGTCCTACGAGCAGTACTTC. Its translation is CASSLIAAGASYEQYF. Full variable domain (rest looked up from reference TRBV7-3 and TRBJ2-7): GAGVSQTPSNKVTEKGKYVELRCDPISGHTALYWYRQSLGQGPEFLIYFQGTGAADDSGLPNDRFFAVRPEGSVSTLKIQRTERGDSAVYLCASSLIAAGASYEQYFGPGTRLTVT.

The chain has TRBV28 and TRBJ2-5; D not resolved. The V and J ends lost 7 bases and 2 bases respectively, with 11 bases between them. Germline values: CDR1 MDHEN, CDR2 SYDVKM. The CDR3 totals 13 residues. The CDR3 DNA reads as TGTGCCAGCAACCCCACATCGCAAGAGACCCAGTACTTC. This encodes CASNPTSQETQYF.

This chain links TRBV2 with TRBJ1-1, with a tentative D call TRBD1 (6 bases). Germline CDR1 and CDR2: SNHLY and FYNNEI. Trimming removed 7 bases at V and 1 base at J, with 10 bases between. The CDR3 length is 13 residues. CDR3 in amino acids: CASTKQGNTEAFF. CDR3 bases: TGTGCCAGCACAAAACAGGGGAACACTGAAGCTTTCTTT.

The chain carries TRBV18 and TRBJ1-5; D remains ambiguous. V shed 4 bases and J shed 7 bases, with 20 bases lying between them. This CDR3 is built from 16 residues. The V gene's germline CDR1 is KGHSH and CDR2 LQKENI. DNA of the CDR3: TGTGCCAGCTCACGGGGAGGGTCTCCCAGCGAACAGCCCCAGCATTTT. Its protein is CASSRGGSPSEQPQHF.

This chain links TRBV19 with TRBJ1-4; D is possibly TRBD1 (6 bases). V was shortened by 4 bases and J by 5 bases, with 17 bases between the two germline ends. CDR3 length equals 16 residues. Germline V gives CDR1 LNHDA, CDR2 SQIVND (reference sequence). The CDR3 nucleotides are TGTGCCAGTAGTACACGCCGACAGGTAGCAAATGAAAAACTGTTTTTT. Its protein product is CASSTRRQVANEKLFF.

V usage is TRBV6-5 and J usage is TRBJ1-1; 7 bases are a match to TRBD1. Germline CDR1 MNHEY, CDR2 SVGAGI. After removal of 0 bases from V and 8 bases from J, the junction contained 3 bases not matched to a gene. This CDR3 has 13 amino acids. CDR3 residues: CASSYSRGQEAFF. The CDR3 DNA sequence: TGTGCCAGCAGTTACTCGAGGGGGCAAGAAGCTTTCTTT.

J is TRBJ1-2 and V is TRBV28, with 9 bases fitting TRBD1. This CDR3 region has 15 residues. The germline gives CDR1 MDHEN, CDR2 SYDVKM. The trim removed 4 bases at V and 6 bases at J, leaving 9 bases unmatched. CDR3 residues: CASSCPGQGIDGYTF. For the CDR3, the DNA is TGTGCCAGCAGTTGTCCGGGACAGGGAATAGATGGCTACACCTTC.

V gene TRBV19 combines with J gene TRBJ2-2; 8 bases line up with TRBD2. CDR1 LNHDA and CDR2 SQIVND come from the germline V gene (reference sequence). Losses at the gene ends were 1 base for V and 8 bases for J; bases not matched to a gene: 9. The CDR3 runs 16 residues. The CDR3 loop reads CASSIVPAGVGGELFF. The CDR3, as DNA: TGTGCCAGTAGTATAGTGCCAGCGGGAGTAGGAGGGGAGCTGTTTTTT.

The chain recombines TRBV5-1 with TRBJ2-3; D gene unclear. Trimming stripped 4 bases from V and 6 bases from J, with 21 bases between. CDR1 is SGHRS and CDR2 is YFSETQ in the germline V gene. The CDR3 covers 16 residues. For the CDR3, the DNA is TGCGCCAGCAGCCCGTATTTTTCAGCCGGAGACGATACGCAGTATTTT. Amino acid sequence: CASSPYFSAGDDTQYF. The variable domain in full, with the rest retrieved from reference TRBV5-1 and TRBJ2-3, is KAGVTQTPRYLIKTRGQQVTLSCSPISGHRSVSWYQQTPGQGLQFLFEYFSETQRNKGNFPGRFSGRQFSNSRSEMNVSTLELGDSALYLCASSPYFSAGDDTQYFGPGTRLTVL.

This chain joins TRBV28 and TRBJ1-2; TRBD1 is a possible D gene (6 bases). Trimming removed 5 bases from V and 4 bases from J, with 17 bases in between. CDR3 length equals 15 residues. CDR1 is MDHEN and CDR2 is SYDVKM in the germline V gene. The CDR3 reads CASSPGQPFGYGYTF. In nucleotides, the CDR3 is TGTGCCAGCAGTCCGGGACAACCTTTCGGCTATGGCTACACCTTC.